This T cell receptor (beta chain) was observed in a study of PD-L1 blockade in urothelial cancer. At the level of the study: At some point between 2013 and 2015, patients got going on atezolizumab, taking 1,200 mg intravenously every 3 weeks.

The CDR3 spans 12 residues. V lost 0 bases, J lost 10 bases, and 7 bases lay in between. Germline CDR1 and CDR2: SNHLY and FYNNEI. Spiking of synthetic TCR analog templates was performed in each PCR. Method: immunoSEQ multiplex PCR; TCRdb's copy keeps in-frame clones and lacks some. Of about 84,000 clones in the sample, roughly 82% are singletons; the top ten hold around a tenth. Urothelial carcinoma, locally advanced or metastatic, affected the patients. The source was PBMCs, collected around atezolizumab (anti-PD-L1) treatment. This sequence originates from a man between 65 and 85 years old with urothelial cancer. V and J are TRBV2 and TRBJ2-1; D is undetermined. CDR3 residues: CASSEAPREQFF. CDR3 nucleotides: TGTGCCAGCAGTGAAGCCCCTAGGGAGCAGTTCTTC.